The 26 T cell receptor beta chains reported below all come from one sample, sequenced in a study of shared clonotypes between healthy human individuals. The repertoire was sequenced with immunoSEQ multiplex PCR; TCRdb's copy has only in-frame clones and lacks some. The sample has approximately 700,000 clones, around 73% seen once. Sequencing was done on a sample of memory CD4+ T cells sorted from blood. Subset of the sample: CD45RA-negative fraction. These receptors were collected from a woman aged 25 to 39 in good health.

This rearrangement joins TRBV28 to TRBJ1-4; 9 positions agree with TRBD1. Germline CDR1 and CDR2: MDHEN and SYDVKM. This CDR3 has 14 residues. Trimming took 2 bases from V and 8 from J; bases not matched to a gene: 3. CDR3 in amino acids: CASSLAGQGEKLFF. CDR3 DNA sequence: TGTGCCAGCAGTTTAGCAGGACAGGGGGAAAAACTGTTTTTT.

This chain links TRBV6-5 with TRBJ2-2; D is ambiguous. The V and J ends lost 5 bases and 0 bases respectively, with 10 bases between them. This CDR3 has 15 amino acids. The germline gives CDR1 MNHEY, CDR2 SVGAGI. The CDR3 loop reads CASSHLTANTGELFF. The CDR3 nucleotides read TGTGCCAGCAGTCACTTGACTGCGAACACCGGGGAGCTGTTTTTT.

This clone has only a few counts. This chain uses TRBV27 with TRBJ2-1, with D possibly TRBD2 on 5 matching bases. The CDR3 sequence is 18 residues long. V was pared by 10 bases and J by 8 bases, with 33 bases between. Germline lookup yields CDR1 MNHEY and CDR2 SMNVEV (reference sequence). CDR3 residues: CATSMNLGLGILAHEQFF. The CDR3 coding sequence is TGTGCCACCTCAATGAACCTGGGCCTGGGGATATTAGCGCATGAGCAGTTCTTC.

The CDR3 loop reads CASSFSSGRIGELFF. The CDR3 DNA sequence: TGTGCCAGCAGCTTCTCTAGCGGGAGGATCGGGGAGCTGTTTTTT. This sequence joins TRBV2 and TRBJ2-2; 11 nucleotides align to TRBD2. CDR1 SNHLY and CDR2 FYNNEI come from the germline V gene. The CDR3 is made up of 15 amino acids. V dropped 6 bases and J dropped 7; count of bases not matched to a gene: 7. The full variable domain, rest sourced from reference TRBV2 and TRBJ2-2, is EPEVTQTPSHQVTQMGQEVILRCVPISNHLYFYWYRQILGQKVEFLVSFYNNEISEKSEIFDDQFSVERPDGSNFTLKIRSTKLEDSAMYFCASSFSSGRIGELFFGEGSRLTVL.

The chain combines TRBV6-5 with TRBJ1-1; D gene unclear. Trimming stripped 6 bases from V and 0 bases from J, with 8 bases between. The germline V gene encodes CDR1 MNHEY and CDR2 SVGAGI. This CDR3 is 13 amino acids long. CDR3 bases: TGTGCCAGCAGCCTCGGATTGAACACTGAAGCTTTCTTT. Translation gives CASSLGLNTEAFF.

The chain links TRBV7-2 to TRBJ2-1; no reliable D call. V was clipped by 1 base and J by 6 bases, with 13 bases between them. The germline V gene has CDR1 SGHTA and CDR2 FQGNSA. The CDR3 is made up of 15 amino acids. DNA for the CDR3: TGTGCCAGCAGCTTAGTAACCCTCCTCGGCAATGAGCAGTTCTTC. It codes for CASSLVTLLGNEQFF.

V usage is TRBV11-3 and J usage is TRBJ2-2; D may match TRBD1 or TRBD2 (5 bases each). Germline CDR1 reads SGHNT; CDR2 reads YENEEA. V was shortened by 1 base and J by 1 base, with 13 bases between the two germline ends. The CDR3 length is 17 residues. Here the CDR3 DNA reads TGTGCCAGCAGCTTAGGACCGGGACGACGGAACACCGGGGAGCTGTTTTTT. It is translated as CASSLGPGRRNTGELFF.

This clone was detected only a few times. The sample holds other DNA sequences that translate to the same CDR3. The chain combines TRBV11-2 with TRBJ2-7, with D unclear. V was pared by 5 bases and J by 4 bases, with 6 bases between. This CDR3 has 11 residues. In germline, CDR1 is SGHAT, CDR2 FQNNGV. CDR3 in amino acids: CASSLQYEQYF. Written as DNA, the CDR3 is TGTGCCAGCAGCCTACAATACGAGCAGTACTTC.

The chain joins TRBV14 to TRBJ1-4, with TRBD1 as a possible D gene (6 bases). This CDR3 comprises 18 residues. Per the germline V gene, CDR1 is SGHDN and CDR2 is FVKESK. The V end lost 1 base, the J end lost 3 bases, and 18 bases lay between the germline ends. As DNA, the CDR3 is TGTGCCAGCAGCCAAGTGGGGGCTCTGAGTCGGCCTAATGAAAAACTGTTTTTT. Its protein is CASSQVGALSRPNEKLFF. Using reference TRBV14 and TRBJ1-4 for the parts outside the CDR3, the full variable domain is EAGVTQFPSHSVIEKGQTVTLRCDPISGHDNLYWYRRVMGKEIKFLLHFVKESKQDESGMPNNRFLAERTGGTYSTLKVQPAELEDSGVYFCASSQVGALSRPNEKLFFGSGTQLSVL.

In its sample, this clone was seen once. The chain combines TRBV28 with TRBJ2-7, with D possibly matching TRBD1 (5 bases). The germline gives CDR1 MDHEN, CDR2 SYDVKM. CDR3 size: 14 residues. Trimming took off 2 bases at V and 1 base at J, with 9 bases between the two ends. The CDR3 bases are TGTGCCAGCAGTTTAACAGGAAGTTCCTACGAGCAGTACTTC. Translation: CASSLTGSSYEQYF.

The rearrangement uses TRBV14 and TRBJ2-2; D uncertain. The CDR3 is 14 residues long. Trimming pared 6 bases from V and 1 base from J, leaving 9 bases between. CDR1 is SGHDN, CDR2 FVKESK, per germline. Here the CDR3 DNA reads TGTGCCAGCAGTTACATACAGAACACCGGGGAGCTGTTTTTT. Its translation: CASSYIQNTGELFF.

The chain carries TRBV7-2 and TRBJ2-7, with 7 bases that match TRBD1. Trimming cost V 3 bases and J 6 bases; bases outside gene matches: 5. The CDR3 extends over 13 amino acids. In germline, CDR1 is SGHTA, CDR2 FQGNSA. The CDR3 is CASSLDRLREQYF. CDR3 coding DNA: TGTGCCAGCAGCTTGGACAGGCTTCGCGAGCAGTACTTC. Using reference TRBV7-2 and TRBJ2-7 for the parts outside the CDR3, the full variable domain is GAGVSQSPSNKVTEKGKDVELRCDPISGHTALYWYRQSLGQGLEFLIYFQGNSAPDKSGLPSDRFSAERTGGSVSTLTIQRTQQEDSAVYLCASSLDRLREQYFGPGTRLTVT.

The chain links TRBV19 to TRBJ2-7; the D gene could be TRBD1 or TRBD2 (5 bases each). Germline V gene sequence: CDR1 LNHDA, CDR2 SQIVND (reference sequence). This CDR3 has 14 residues. Trimming took off 6 bases at V and 3 bases at J, with 15 bases between the two ends. The CDR3 region has the DNA TGTGCCAGTAGCTATCAGGGTCGGGACTACGAGCAGTACTTC. Protein product: CASSYQGRDYEQYF.

This chain joins TRBV11-2 and TRBJ2-7; 7 positions agree with TRBD2. The germline gives CDR1 SGHAT, CDR2 FQNNGV. The CDR3 spans 15 residues. V trimming: 2 bases; J trimming: 6 bases; junction bases outside the gene matches: 10. Here the CDR3 DNA reads TGTGCCAGCAGCTTATTTTCTAGCGGCCCTAGCGAGCAGTACTTC. Its protein product is CASSLFSSGPSEQYF.

V is TRBV7-9 and J is TRBJ2-1, with 7 bases matching TRBD2. Germline values: CDR1 SEHNR, CDR2 FQNEAQ (reference sequence). The CDR3 length is 16 residues. Trimming at V came to 5 bases and at J to 4 bases, leaving 11 bases not matched to a gene. CDR3 in amino acids: CASSPPGGSKYNEQFF. Here the CDR3 DNA reads TGTGCCAGCAGCCCTCCCGGCGGGAGCAAGTACAATGAGCAGTTCTTC.

V gene TRBV28 combines with J gene TRBJ2-3; TRBD2 aligns across 12 bases. Per germline, CDR1 MDHEN and CDR2 SYDVKM. V trimming: 2 bases; J trimming: 2 bases; junction bases outside the gene matches: 11. The CDR3 consists of 19 residues. CDR3 sequence: CASSLLAGGTGPITDTQYF. The CDR3 DNA follows: TGTGCCAGCAGTTTACTAGCGGGAGGGACGGGACCGATCACAGATACGCAGTATTTT.

The chain links TRBV5-1 to TRBJ2-7; 11 bases fit TRBD2. This CDR3 contains 14 residues. The V and J ends lost 0 bases and 4 bases, in that order; junction bases with no gene match: 0. Germline values: CDR1 SGHRS, CDR2 YFSETQ. The CDR3 spells CASSLVAGGYEQYF. Written as DNA, the CDR3 is TGCGCCAGCAGCTTGGTAGCGGGAGGGTACGAGCAGTACTTC.

Concerning this clone itself: This may come from a read error, since a much larger clone is one base off. V usage is TRBV11-1 and J usage is TRBJ2-3; the D is unclear. The germline V gene has CDR1 SGHAT and CDR2 FQDESV (reference sequence). The CDR3 totals 12 residues. V gave up 5 bases and J gave up 2 bases, with 5 bases separating them. The CDR3 nucleotides are TGTGCCAGCAGCATCTACACAGATACGCAGTATTTT. Translated: CASSIYTDTQYF.

This chain connects TRBV2 to TRBJ2-7, with D possibly TRBD2 on 6 matching bases. The CDR3 totals 13 residues. V was shortened by 9 bases and J by 2 bases, with 14 bases between the two germline ends. Germline V gives CDR1 SNHLY, CDR2 FYNNEI. The CDR3 DNA is TGTGCCAGTGCGGGACTCCCCACCTACGAGCAGTACTTC. Protein product: CASAGLPTYEQYF.

The rearrangement uses TRBV10-3 and TRBJ1-5; no clear D. CDR1 ENHRY and CDR2 SYGVKD come from the germline V gene. The CDR3 is 14 amino acids. The V gene lost 3 bases and the J gene lost 1 base, with 7 bases spanning the gap. In DNA form, the CDR3 reads TGTGCCATCAGTGACCGAGGGAGCAATCAGCCCCAGCATTTT. The encoded protein is CAISDRGSNQPQHF.

In this sample, this clone turned up a few times. The chain uses TRBV14 and TRBJ1-2; 8 bases are shared with TRBD1. J was trimmed by 7 bases and V by 3 bases; bases with no gene match: 7. This CDR3 comprises 14 residues. CDR1 and CDR2 from the germline V gene are SGHDN and FVKESK. The CDR3: CASSQARGPSGYTF. CDR3 in DNA: TGTGCCAGCAGCCAGGCCAGGGGGCCTTCTGGCTACACCTTC.

The chain couples TRBV7-2 to TRBJ2-5, with 7 nucleotides matching TRBD2. Germline V gene data show CDR1 as SGHTA and CDR2 as FQGNSA. The CDR3 covers 16 residues. V lost 4 bases to trimming and J lost 2 bases; unmatched junction nucleotides: 10. CDR3: CASSSQAGRRQETQYF. The CDR3, as DNA: TGTGCCAGCAGCTCACAAGCGGGAAGGCGACAAGAGACCCAGTACTTC.

The rearrangement uses TRBV19 and TRBJ2-2, with TRBD1 matching over 12 bases. CDR3 length: 16 residues. V lost 5 bases and J lost 5; bases outside the gene matches: 6. Germline lookup yields CDR1 LNHDA and CDR2 SQIVND (reference sequence). The CDR3 region is CASSSGQGAYTGELFF. The CDR3 coding sequence is TGTGCCAGTAGTTCGGGACAGGGGGCTTATACCGGGGAGCTGTTTTTT.

The rearrangement links TRBV7-6 to TRBJ2-5, with D tentatively TRBD1 (6 bases). CDR3 length: 14 amino acids. Deletions cut 4 bases from V and 1 base from J, with 10 bases between. Germline V gives CDR1 SGHVS, CDR2 FNYEAQ. DNA for the CDR3: TGTGCCAGCAGCTCCTCACAGGGCCAAGAGACCCAGTACTTC. Translating it yields CASSSSQGQETQYF.

The rearrangement uses TRBV15 and TRBJ2-7, with 14 bases matching TRBD2. There are 16 residues in the CDR3. The germline V gene encodes CDR1 LNHNV and CDR2 YYDKDF (reference sequence). Trimming cost V 0 bases and J 3 bases; bases outside gene matches: 1. As DNA, the CDR3 is TGTGCCACCAGCAGAGAGGGACTAGCGGGAGTCTACGAGCAGTACTTC. Translation: CATSREGLAGVYEQYF. Combining the CDR3 with reference TRBV15 and TRBJ2-7 gives the whole variable domain DAMVIQNPRYQVTQFGKPVTLSCSQTLNHNVMYWYQQKSSQAPKLLFHYYDKDFNNEADTPDNFQSRRPNTSFCFLDIRSPGLGDTAMYLCATSREGLAGVYEQYFGPGTRLTVT.

V usage is TRBV5-5 and J usage is TRBJ2-7; the match to TRBD2 covers 9 bases. After removal of 1 base from V and 2 bases from J, the junction contained 4 bases not matched to a gene. CDR3 length: 15 residues. Germline V gene data show CDR1 as SGHKS and CDR2 as YYEKEE (reference sequence). Here the CDR3 DNA reads TGTGCCAGCAGCTTGTCGGCTAGCGGGACCTACGAGCAGTACTTC. Translating gives CASSLSASGTYEQYF. Drawing the rest from reference TRBV5-5 and TRBJ2-7, the complete variable domain is DAGVTQSPTHLIKTRGQQVTLRCSPISGHKSVSWYQQVLGQGPQFIFQYYEKEERGRGNFPDRFSARQFPNYSSELNVNALLLGDSALYLCASSLSASGTYEQYFGPGTRLTVT.